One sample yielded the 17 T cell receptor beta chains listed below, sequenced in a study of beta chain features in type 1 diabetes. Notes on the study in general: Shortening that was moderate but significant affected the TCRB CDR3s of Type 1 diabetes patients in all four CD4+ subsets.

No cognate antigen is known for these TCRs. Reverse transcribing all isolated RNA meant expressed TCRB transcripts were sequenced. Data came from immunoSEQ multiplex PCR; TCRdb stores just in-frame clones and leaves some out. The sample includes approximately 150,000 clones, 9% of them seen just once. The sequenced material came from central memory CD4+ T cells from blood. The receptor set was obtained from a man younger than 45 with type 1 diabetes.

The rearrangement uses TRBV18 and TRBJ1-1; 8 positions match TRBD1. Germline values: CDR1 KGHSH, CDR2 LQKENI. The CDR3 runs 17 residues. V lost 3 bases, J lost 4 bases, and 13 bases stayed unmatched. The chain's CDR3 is CASSPTSQGARVTEAFF. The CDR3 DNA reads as TGTGCCAGCTCACCCACCTCGCAGGGGGCGCGGGTCACTGAAGCTTTCTTT.

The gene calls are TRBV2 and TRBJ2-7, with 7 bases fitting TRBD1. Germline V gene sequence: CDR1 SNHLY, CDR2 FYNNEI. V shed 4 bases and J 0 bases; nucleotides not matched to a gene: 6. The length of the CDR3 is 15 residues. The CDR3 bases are TGTGCCAGCAGTGGAGGTCGGGACAGCTCCTACGAGCAGTACTTC. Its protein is CASSGGRDSSYEQYF.

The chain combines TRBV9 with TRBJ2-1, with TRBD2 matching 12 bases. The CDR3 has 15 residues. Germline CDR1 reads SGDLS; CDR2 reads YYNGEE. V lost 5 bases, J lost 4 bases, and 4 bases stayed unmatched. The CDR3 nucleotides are TGTGCCAGCAGTGGGCTAGCGGGGGGGTACAATGAGCAGTTCTTC. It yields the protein CASSGLAGGYNEQFF.

The CDR3 loop reads CASSTGGGSEKLFF. The CDR3, as DNA: TGTGCCAGCAGCACAGGGGGCGGGAGTGAAAAACTGTTTTTT. The gene calls are TRBV7-9 and TRBJ1-4; TRBD1 agrees at 9 bases. Per germline, CDR1 SEHNR and CDR2 FQNEAQ (reference sequence). The CDR3 length is 14 residues. J lost 7 bases, V lost 5 bases, and 5 bases had no gene match.

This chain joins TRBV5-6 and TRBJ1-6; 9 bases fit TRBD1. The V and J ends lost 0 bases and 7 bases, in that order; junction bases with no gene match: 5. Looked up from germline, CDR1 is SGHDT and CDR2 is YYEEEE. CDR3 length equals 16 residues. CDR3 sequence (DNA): TGTGCCAGCAGCTTGGGAAGCGGACAGGGGAATTCACCCCTCCACTTT. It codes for CASSLGSGQGNSPLHF. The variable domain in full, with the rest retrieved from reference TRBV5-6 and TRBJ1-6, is DAGVTQSPTHLIKTRGQQVTLRCSPKSGHDTVSWYQQALGQGPQFIFQYYEEEERQRGNFPDRFSGHQFPNYSSELNVNALLLGDSALYLCASSLGSGQGNSPLHFGNGTRLTVT.

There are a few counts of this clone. CDR3 region: CASSDQGGNTGELFF. The CDR3 DNA follows: TGTGCCAGCAGTGATCAGGGGGGTAACACCGGGGAGCTGTTTTTT. This chain uses TRBV6-1 with TRBJ2-2, with D possibly matching TRBD1 (7 bases). Per the germline V gene, CDR1 is MNHNS and CDR2 is SASEGT. This CDR3 is 15 amino acids long. Trimming stripped 3 bases from V and 2 bases from J, with 10 bases between.

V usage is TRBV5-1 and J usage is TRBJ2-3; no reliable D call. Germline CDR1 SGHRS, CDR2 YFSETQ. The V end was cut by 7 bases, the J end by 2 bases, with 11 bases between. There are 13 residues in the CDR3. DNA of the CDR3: TGCGCCAGCTTCTCCAGGCCCACAGATACGCAGTATTTT. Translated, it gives CASFSRPTDTQYF.

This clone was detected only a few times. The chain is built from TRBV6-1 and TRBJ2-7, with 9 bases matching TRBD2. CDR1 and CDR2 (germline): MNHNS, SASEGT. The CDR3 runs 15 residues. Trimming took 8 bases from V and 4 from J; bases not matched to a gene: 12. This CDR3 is CASHRAASGEYEQYF. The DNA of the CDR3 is TGTGCCAGCCACAGAGCGGCTAGCGGGGAATACGAGCAGTACTTC.

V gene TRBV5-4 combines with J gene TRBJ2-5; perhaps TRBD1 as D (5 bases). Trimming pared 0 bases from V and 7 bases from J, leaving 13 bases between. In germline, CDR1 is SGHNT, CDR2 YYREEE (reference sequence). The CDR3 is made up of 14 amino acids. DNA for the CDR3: TGTGCCAGCAGCTTGGGACAGCCTAGGTCGACCCAGTACTTC. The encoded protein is CASSLGQPRSTQYF.

For the CDR3, the DNA is TGTGCCAGCAGCGCGGACAGTTACAATGAGCAGTTCTTC. It is translated as CASSADSYNEQFF. The chain links TRBV7-9 to TRBJ2-1; possibly TRBD1 for D (6 bases). The CDR3 spans 13 residues. Per germline, CDR1 SEHNR and CDR2 FQNEAQ (reference sequence). With 5 bases removed from V and 4 bases from J, the gap between germline ends came to 9 bases. Variable domain in full (rest from reference TRBV7-9 and TRBJ2-1): DTGVSQNPRHKITKRGQNVTFRCDPISEHNRLYWYRQTLGQGPEFLTYFQNEAQLEKSRLLSDRFSAERPKGSFSTLEIQRTEQGDSAMYLCASSADSYNEQFFGPGTRLTVL.

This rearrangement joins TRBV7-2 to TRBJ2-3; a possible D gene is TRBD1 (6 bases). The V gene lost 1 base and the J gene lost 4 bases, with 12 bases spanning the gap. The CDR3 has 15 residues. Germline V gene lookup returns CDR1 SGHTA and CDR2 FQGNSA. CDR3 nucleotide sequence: TGTGCCAGCAGCTTAGTTGTTCAGGGGTCAGATACGCAGTATTTT. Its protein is CASSLVVQGSDTQYF. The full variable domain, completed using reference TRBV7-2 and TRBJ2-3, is GAGVSQSPSNKVTEKGKDVELRCDPISGHTALYWYRQSLGQGLEFLIYFQGNSAPDKSGLPSDRFSAERTGGSVSTLTIQRTQQEDSAVYLCASSLVVQGSDTQYFGPGTRLTVL.

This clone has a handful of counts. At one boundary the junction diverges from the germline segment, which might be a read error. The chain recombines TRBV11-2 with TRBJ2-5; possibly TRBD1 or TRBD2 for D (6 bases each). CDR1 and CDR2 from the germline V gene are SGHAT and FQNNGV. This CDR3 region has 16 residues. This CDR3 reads CASRLGGLKYQETQYF. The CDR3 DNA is TGTGCCAGCAGGTTAGGGGGACTTAAGTACCAAGAGACCCAGTACTTC.

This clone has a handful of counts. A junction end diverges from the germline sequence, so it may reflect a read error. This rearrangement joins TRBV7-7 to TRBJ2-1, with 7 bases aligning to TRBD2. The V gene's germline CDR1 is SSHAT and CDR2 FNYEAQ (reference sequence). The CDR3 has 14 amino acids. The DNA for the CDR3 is TGTGCTAGCAGCCCCCACCCGGGGGGAGATGAGCAGTTCTTC. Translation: CASSPHPGGDEQFF.

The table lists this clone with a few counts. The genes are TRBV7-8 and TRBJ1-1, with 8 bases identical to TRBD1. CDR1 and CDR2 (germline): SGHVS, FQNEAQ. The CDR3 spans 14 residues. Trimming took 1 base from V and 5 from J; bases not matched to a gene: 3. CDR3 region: CASSLVRGLTEAFF. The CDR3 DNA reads TGTGCCAGCAGCTTAGTCAGGGGGCTAACTGAAGCTTTCTTT.

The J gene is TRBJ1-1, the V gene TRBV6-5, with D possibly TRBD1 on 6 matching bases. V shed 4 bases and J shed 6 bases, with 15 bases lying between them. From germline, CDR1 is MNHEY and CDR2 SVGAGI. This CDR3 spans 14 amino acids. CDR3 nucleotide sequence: TGTGCCAGCAGTTTCCACAGGGCTGGGGCTGAAGCTTTCTTT. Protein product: CASSFHRAGAEAFF.

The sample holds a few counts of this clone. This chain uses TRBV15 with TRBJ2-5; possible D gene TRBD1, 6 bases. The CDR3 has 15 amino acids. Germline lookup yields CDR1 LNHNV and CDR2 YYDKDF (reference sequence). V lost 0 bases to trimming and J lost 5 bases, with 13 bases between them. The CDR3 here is CATSRDRQAVETQYF. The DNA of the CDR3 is TGTGCCACCAGCAGAGATCGACAGGCCGTGGAGACCCAGTACTTC. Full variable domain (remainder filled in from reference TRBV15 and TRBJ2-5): DAMVIQNPRYQVTQFGKPVTLSCSQTLNHNVMYWYQQKSSQAPKLLFHYYDKDFNNEADTPDNFQSRRPNTSFCFLDIRSPGLGDTAMYLCATSRDRQAVETQYFGPGTRLLVL.

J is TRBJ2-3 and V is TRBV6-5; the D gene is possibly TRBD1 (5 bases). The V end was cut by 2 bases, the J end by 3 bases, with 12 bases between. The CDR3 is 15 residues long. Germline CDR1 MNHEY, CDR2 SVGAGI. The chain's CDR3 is CASSYASAGTDTQYF. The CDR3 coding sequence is TGTGCCAGCAGTTACGCCTCGGCAGGGACAGATACGCAGTATTTT.